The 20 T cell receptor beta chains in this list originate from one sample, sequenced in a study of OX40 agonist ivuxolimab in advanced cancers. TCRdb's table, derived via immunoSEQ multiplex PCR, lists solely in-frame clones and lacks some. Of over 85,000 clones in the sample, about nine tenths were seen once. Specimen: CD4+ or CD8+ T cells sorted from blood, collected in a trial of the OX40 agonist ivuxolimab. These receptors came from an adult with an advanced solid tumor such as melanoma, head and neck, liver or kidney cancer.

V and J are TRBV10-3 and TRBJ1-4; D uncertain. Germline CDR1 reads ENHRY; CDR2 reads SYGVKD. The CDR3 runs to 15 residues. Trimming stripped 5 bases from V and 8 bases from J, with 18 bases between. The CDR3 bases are TGTGCCATCAGTCCCCGACTGGTAACTGGGGAAAAACTGTTTTTT. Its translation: CAISPRLVTGEKLFF.

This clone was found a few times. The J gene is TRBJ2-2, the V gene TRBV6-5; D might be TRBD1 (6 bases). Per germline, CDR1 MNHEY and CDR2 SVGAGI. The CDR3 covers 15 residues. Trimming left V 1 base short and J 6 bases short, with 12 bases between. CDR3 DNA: TGTGCCAGCAGTTACTTGGCAGGGGACGCCGGGGAGCTGTTTTTT. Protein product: CASSYLAGDAGELFF.

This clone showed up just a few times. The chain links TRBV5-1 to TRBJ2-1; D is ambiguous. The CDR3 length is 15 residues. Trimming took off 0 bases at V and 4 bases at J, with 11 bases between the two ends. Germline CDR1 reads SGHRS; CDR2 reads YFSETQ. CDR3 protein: CASSLVGSRYNEQFF. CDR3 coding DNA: TGCGCCAGCAGCTTGGTGGGTAGCAGATACAATGAGCAGTTCTTC.

This CDR3 reads CASSLWGGNTEAFF. CDR3 DNA sequence: TGCGCCAGCAGCTTGTGGGGAGGGAACACTGAAGCTTTCTTT. The genes are TRBV5-1 and TRBJ1-1; D gene ambiguous. The ends were cut back, 1 base at V and 1 base at J, with 8 bases in the middle. CDR1 and CDR2 (germline): SGHRS, YFSETQ. The CDR3 runs to 14 residues.

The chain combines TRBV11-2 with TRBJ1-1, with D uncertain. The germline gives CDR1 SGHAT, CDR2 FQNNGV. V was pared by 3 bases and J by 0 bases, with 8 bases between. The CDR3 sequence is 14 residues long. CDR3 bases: TGTGCCAGCAGCTTCACAGCTATGAACACTGAAGCTTTCTTT. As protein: CASSFTAMNTEAFF.

CDR3 sequence reads: CASSRDQGAEEAFF. Written as DNA, the CDR3 is TGTGCCAGCTCTCGAGATCAGGGGGCCGAAGAAGCTTTCTTT. V usage is TRBV18 and J usage is TRBJ1-1; 8 bases align to TRBD1. After removal of 6 bases from V and 8 bases from J, the junction contained 11 bases not matched to a gene. This CDR3 has 14 residues. Germline CDR1 reads KGHSH; CDR2 reads LQKENI.

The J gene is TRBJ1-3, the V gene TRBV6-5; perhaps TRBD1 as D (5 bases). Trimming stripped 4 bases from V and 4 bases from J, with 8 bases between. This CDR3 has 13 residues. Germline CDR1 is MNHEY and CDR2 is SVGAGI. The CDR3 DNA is TGTGCCAGCAGTTTGGCAGGGGGAAACACCATATATTTT. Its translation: CASSLAGGNTIYF.

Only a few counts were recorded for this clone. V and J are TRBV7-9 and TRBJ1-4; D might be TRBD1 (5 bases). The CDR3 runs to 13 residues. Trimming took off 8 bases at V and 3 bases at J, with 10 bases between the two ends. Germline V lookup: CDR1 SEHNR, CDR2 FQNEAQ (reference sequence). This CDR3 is CASARGANEKLFF. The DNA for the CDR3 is TGTGCCAGCGCTCGGGGGGCTAATGAAAAACTGTTTTTT.

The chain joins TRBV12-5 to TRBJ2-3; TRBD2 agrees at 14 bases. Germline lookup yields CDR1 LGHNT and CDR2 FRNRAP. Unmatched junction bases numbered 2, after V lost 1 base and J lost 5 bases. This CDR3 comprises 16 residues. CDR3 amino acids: CASGLGLAGGLDTQYF. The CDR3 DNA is TGTGCTAGTGGTTTGGGACTAGCGGGGGGGCTAGATACGCAGTATTTT.

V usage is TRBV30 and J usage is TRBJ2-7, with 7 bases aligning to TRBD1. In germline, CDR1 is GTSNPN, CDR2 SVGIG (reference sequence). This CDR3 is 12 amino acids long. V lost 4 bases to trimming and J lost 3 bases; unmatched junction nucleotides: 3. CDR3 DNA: TGTGCCTGGAAACCAGGGGGCTACGAGCAGTACTTC. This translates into CAWKPGGYEQYF.

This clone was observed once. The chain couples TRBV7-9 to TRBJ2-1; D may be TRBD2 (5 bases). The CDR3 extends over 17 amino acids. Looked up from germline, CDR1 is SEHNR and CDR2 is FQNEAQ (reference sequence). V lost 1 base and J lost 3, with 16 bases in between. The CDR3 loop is CASSLGYQEGIYNEQFF. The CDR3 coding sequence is TGTGCCAGCAGCTTAGGCTATCAAGAGGGCATCTACAATGAGCAGTTCTTC.

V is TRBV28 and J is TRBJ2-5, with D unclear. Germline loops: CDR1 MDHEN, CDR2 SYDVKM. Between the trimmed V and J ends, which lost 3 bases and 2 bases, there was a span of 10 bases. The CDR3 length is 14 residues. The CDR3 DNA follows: TGTGCCAGCAGTTTGTTCCAGAAACAAGAGACCCAGTACTTC. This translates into CASSLFQKQETQYF.

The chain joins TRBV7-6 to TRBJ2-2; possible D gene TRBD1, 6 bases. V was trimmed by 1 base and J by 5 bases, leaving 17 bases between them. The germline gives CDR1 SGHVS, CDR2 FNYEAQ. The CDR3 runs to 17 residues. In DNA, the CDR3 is TGTGCCAGCAGCTTAGAGTTTACAGGGACCGGAACCGGGGAGCTGTTTTTT. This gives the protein CASSLEFTGTGTGELFF. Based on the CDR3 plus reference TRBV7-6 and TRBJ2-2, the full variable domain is GAGVSQSPRYKVTKRGQDVALRCDPISGHVSLYWYRQALGQGPEFLTYFNYEAQQDKSGLPNDRFSAERPEGSISTLTIQRTEQRDSAMYRCASSLEFTGTGTGELFFGEGSRLTVL.

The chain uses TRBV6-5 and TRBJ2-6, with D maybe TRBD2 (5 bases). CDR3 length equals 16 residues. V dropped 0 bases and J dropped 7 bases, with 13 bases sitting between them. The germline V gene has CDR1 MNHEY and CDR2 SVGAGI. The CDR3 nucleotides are TGTGCCAGCAGTTACTCGGGCACCTCGGGAGCCAACGTCCTGACTTTC. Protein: CASSYSGTSGANVLTF.

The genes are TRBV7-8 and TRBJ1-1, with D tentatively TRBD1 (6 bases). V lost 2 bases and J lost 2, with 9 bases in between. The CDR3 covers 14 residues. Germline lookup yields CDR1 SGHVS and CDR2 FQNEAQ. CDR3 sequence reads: CASSLRTANTEAFF. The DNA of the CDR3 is TGTGCCAGCAGCTTACGGACAGCAAACACTGAAGCTTTCTTT.

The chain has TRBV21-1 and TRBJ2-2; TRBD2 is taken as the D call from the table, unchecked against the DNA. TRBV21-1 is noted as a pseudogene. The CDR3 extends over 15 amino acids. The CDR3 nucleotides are TGTGCCAGCAGCAAAGAAGGGACTCCATCCGGGGAGCTGTTTTTT. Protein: CASSKEGTPSGELFF.

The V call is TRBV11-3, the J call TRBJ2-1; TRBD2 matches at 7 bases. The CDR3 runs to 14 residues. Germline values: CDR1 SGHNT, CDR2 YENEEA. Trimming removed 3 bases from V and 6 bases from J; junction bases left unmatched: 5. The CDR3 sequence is CASSLGGRGNEQFF. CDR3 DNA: TGTGCCAGCAGCTTGGGTGGGAGGGGCAATGAGCAGTTCTTC.

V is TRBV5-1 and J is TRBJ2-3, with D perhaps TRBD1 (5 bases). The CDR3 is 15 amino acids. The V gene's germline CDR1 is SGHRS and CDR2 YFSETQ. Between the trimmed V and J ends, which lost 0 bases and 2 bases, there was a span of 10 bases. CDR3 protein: CASSLGQLFTDTQYF. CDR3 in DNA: TGCGCCAGCAGCTTGGGACAGCTTTTCACAGATACGCAGTATTTT.

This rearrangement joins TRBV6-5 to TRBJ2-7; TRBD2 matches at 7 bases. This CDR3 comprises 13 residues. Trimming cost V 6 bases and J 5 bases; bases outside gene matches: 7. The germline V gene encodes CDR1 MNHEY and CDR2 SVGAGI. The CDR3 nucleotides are TGTGCCAGCAGCCCGCAACTAGCGAACGAGCAGTACTTC. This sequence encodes CASSPQLANEQYF.

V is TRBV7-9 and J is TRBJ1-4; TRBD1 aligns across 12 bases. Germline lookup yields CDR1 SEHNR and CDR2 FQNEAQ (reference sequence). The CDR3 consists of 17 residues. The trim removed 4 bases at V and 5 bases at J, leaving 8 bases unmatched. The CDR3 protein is CASSSGTGGFRNEKLFF. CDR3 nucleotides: TGTGCCAGCAGCTCCGGGACAGGGGGCTTTAGGAATGAAAAACTGTTTTTT.